One and the same sample provided the 24 T cell receptor beta chains below, sequenced in a study of cytomegalovirus exposure and HLA in healthy donors. With 60 Vbeta and 13 Jbeta primers, the PCR was carried out. Produced via immunoSEQ multiplex PCR; TCRdb's table is partial and in-frame only. The data hold tens of thousands of clones, with under 85% observed a single time. Material: PBMCs. The source of these receptors is a male donor in good health and CMV-seronegative.

J is TRBJ1-1 and V is TRBV19; a weak D match, TRBD1 (5 bases). The CDR3 is made up of 18 amino acids. Trimming took 2 bases from V and 1 from J, leaving 20 bases between them. CDR1 is LNHDA and CDR2 is SQIVND in the germline V gene (reference sequence). CDR3 loop: CASSIIMGGLLKNTEAFF. CDR3 in DNA: TGTGCCAGTAGTATAATAATGGGGGGTCTACTGAAGAACACTGAAGCTTTCTTT.

This rearrangement joins TRBV4-3 to TRBJ1-5; 7 nucleotides align to TRBD1. Germline CDR1 reads LGHNA; CDR2 reads YSLEER. V gave up 1 base and J gave up 7 bases; unmatched junction bases: 1. CDR3 length: 13 residues. The CDR3 protein is CASSQAGQQPQHF. In DNA, the CDR3 is TGCGCCAGCAGCCAAGCGGGACAGCAGCCCCAGCATTTT.

The chain joins TRBV4-1 to TRBJ1-5; possibly TRBD1 for D (6 bases). Trimming took 1 base from V and 5 from J, leaving 12 bases between them. CDR1 and CDR2 from the germline V gene are MGHRA and YSYEKL. The CDR3 totals 15 residues. This CDR3 is CASSQGTYRDQPQHF. In nucleotides, the CDR3 is TGCGCCAGCAGCCAAGGAACTTACAGGGATCAGCCCCAGCATTTT.

The CDR3 spells CASSPLGVGYTF. The CDR3 DNA reads TGTGCCAGCAGTCCTTTAGGAGTTGGCTACACCTTC. The chain has TRBV28 and TRBJ1-2; the D is unclear. In germline, CDR1 is MDHEN, CDR2 SYDVKM. V shed 5 bases and J shed 7 bases, with 11 bases lying between them. The CDR3 loop spans 12 amino acids.

The rearrangement joins TRBV29-1 to TRBJ1-6; D ambiguous. The ends were cut back, 6 bases at V and 7 bases at J, with 13 bases in the middle. Germline-derived CDR1 and CDR2 are SQVTM and ANQGSEA. CDR3 length: 13 amino acids. The CDR3 nucleotides are TGCAGCGTCCGATTGGGGAGCAATTCACCCCTCCACTTT. The encoded protein is CSVRLGSNSPLHF.

The chain joins TRBV6-5 to TRBJ2-7; TRBD2 matches 9 bases. The CDR3 length is 13 residues. Germline V gives CDR1 MNHEY, CDR2 SVGAGI. Germline trimming cut 7 bases from V and 3 bases from J; bases unmatched to any gene: 4. The CDR3 DNA is TGTGCCAGCAAGGTGACTAGCGGCTACGAGCAGTACTTC. Its translation is CASKVTSGYEQYF.

The V and J genes are TRBV7-6 and TRBJ2-4, with TRBD1 matching 7 bases. The germline V gene has CDR1 SGHVS and CDR2 FNYEAQ. The CDR3 totals 13 residues. Trimming took 3 bases from V and 5 from J; bases not matched to a gene: 1. CDR3 loop: CASSLGQQNIQYF. The CDR3 region has the DNA TGTGCCAGCAGCTTGGGACAGCAAAACATTCAGTACTTC.

The genes are TRBV19 and TRBJ2-5, with 13 positions matching TRBD2. V shed 6 bases and J 3 bases; nucleotides not matched to a gene: 4. Germline assignment: CDR1 LNHDA and CDR2 SQIVND (reference sequence). The CDR3 is 15 residues long. CDR3 region: CASRFGTSGKETQYF. The CDR3 DNA follows: TGTGCCAGTAGATTCGGGACTAGCGGGAAAGAGACCCAGTACTTC.

This clone was detected a few times. V gene TRBV4-3 combines with J gene TRBJ1-2; a possible D gene is TRBD1 (5 bases). This CDR3 is 16 amino acids long. The V end lost 1 base, the J end lost 3 bases, and 15 bases lay between the germline ends. Germline V gene data show CDR1 as LGHNA and CDR2 as YSLEER. CDR3 in DNA: TGCGCCAGCAGCCAAGGTGCCACCTCAGGGTACTATGGCTACACCTTC. This translates into CASSQGATSGYYGYTF.

This chain uses TRBV14 with TRBJ1-3; D not certain. Germline CDR1 is SGHDN and CDR2 is FVKESK. Trimming shortened V by 0 bases and J by 0 bases, and 9 bases separated the two germline ends. The length of the CDR3 is 16 residues. CDR3 residues: CASSQERFLSGNTIYF. CDR3 in DNA: TGTGCCAGCAGCCAAGAGAGATTTCTCTCTGGAAACACCATATATTTT.

The CDR3, as DNA: TGCGCCAGCAGCCATCCCAACCCACAGGGCCGAGAGACCCAGTACTTC. It is translated as CASSHPNPQGRETQYF. The rearrangement uses TRBV4-1 and TRBJ2-5, with TRBD1 as a possible D gene (6 bases). V was clipped by 3 bases and J by 4 bases, with 18 bases between them. This CDR3 is built from 16 residues. Per the germline V gene, CDR1 is MGHRA and CDR2 is YSYEKL.

This clone rates as medium-sized (0.01 to 0.1%). One end of the junction fails to match germline, which may point to a read error. The chain carries TRBV29-1 and TRBJ1-2, with TRBD1 as a possible D gene (6 bases). This CDR3 comprises 11 residues. The germline V gene has CDR1 SQVTM and CDR2 ANQGSEA. Written as DNA, the CDR3 is TGCAGCGCTGAACAGGGACACGGCTACACCTTC. Translation: CSAEQGHGYTF. Filled out from reference TRBV29-1 and TRBJ1-2, the complete variable domain reads SAVISQKPSRDICQRGTSLTIQCQVDSQVTMMFWYRQQPGQSLTLIATANQGSEATYESGFVIDKFPISRPNLTFSTLTVSNMSPEDSSIYLCSAEQGHGYTFGSGTRLTVV.

The chain combines TRBV14 with TRBJ2-5; the match to TRBD1 covers 9 bases. V was pared by 3 bases and J by 0 bases, with 8 bases of the junction left unmatched. The CDR3 runs to 17 residues. CDR1 and CDR2 (germline): SGHDN, FVKESK. CDR3 nucleotides: TGTGCCAGCAGCCACCGTGACAGGGGGAGGTACCAAGAGACCCAGTACTTC. Translated: CASSHRDRGRYQETQYF.

This clone was found a few times. V is TRBV4-1 and J is TRBJ2-3; no reliable D call. Germline V CDR1 and CDR2: MGHRA, YSYEKL. V gave up 1 base and J gave up 0 bases, with 8 bases separating them. The CDR3 covers 15 residues. The CDR3 here is CASSQGHISTDTQYF. CDR3 DNA sequence: TGCGCCAGCAGCCAAGGACATATTAGCACAGATACGCAGTATTTT.

The V gene is TRBV9, the J gene TRBJ1-4; tentative D call: TRBD1 (5 bases). V lost 2 bases to trimming and J lost 4 bases, with 15 bases between them. The CDR3 sequence is 16 residues long. CDR1 is SGDLS and CDR2 is YYNGEE in the germline V gene. CDR3: CASSVGVGGYNEKLFF. The CDR3, as DNA: TGTGCCAGCAGCGTGGGGGTGGGGGGGTATAATGAAAAACTGTTTTTT. Based on the CDR3 plus reference TRBV9 and TRBJ1-4, the full variable domain is DSGVTQTPKHLITATGQRVTLRCSPRSGDLSVYWYQQSLDQGLQFLIQYYNGEERAKGNILERFSAQQFPDLHSELNLSSLELGDSALYFCASSVGVGGYNEKLFFGSGTQLSVL.

This clone was detected only once. This chain joins TRBV5-4 and TRBJ2-1; 9 bases are a match to TRBD1. The CDR3 extends over 15 amino acids. The V segment lost 5 bases and the J segment 0 bases; nucleotides outside the gene matches: 3. From germline, CDR1 is SGHNT and CDR2 YYREEE (reference sequence). This chain's CDR3 is CASSPGQGSYNEQFF. DNA of the CDR3: TGTGCCAGCAGTCCGGGACAGGGCTCCTACAATGAGCAGTTCTTC.

V is TRBV14 and J is TRBJ2-2; possibly TRBD2 for D (5 bases). The V and J ends lost 0 bases and 6 bases respectively, with 11 bases between them. Germline V gene sequence: CDR1 SGHDN, CDR2 FVKESK. There are 15 residues in the CDR3. CDR3 coding DNA: TGTGCCAGCAGCCAAGAACTCCCCGGGGCCGGGGAGCTGTTTTTT. It is translated as CASSQELPGAGELFF.

This CDR3 is CASSPYSDNTLYGYTF. CDR3 nucleotide sequence: TGTGCCAGCAGCCCATACAGTGATAATACTCTCTATGGCTACACCTTC. The V call is TRBV9, the J call TRBJ1-2; no reliable D call. From germline, CDR1 is SGDLS and CDR2 YYNGEE. There are 16 residues in the CDR3. The V end was cut by 4 bases, the J end by 4 bases, with 20 bases between. Drawing the rest from reference TRBV9 and TRBJ1-2, the complete variable domain is DSGVTQTPKHLITATGQRVTLRCSPRSGDLSVYWYQQSLDQGLQFLIQYYNGEERAKGNILERFSAQQFPDLHSELNLSSLELGDSALYFCASSPYSDNTLYGYTFGSGTRLTVV.

This chain uses TRBV7-3 with TRBJ2-2; 7 nucleotides agree with TRBD1. Germline lookup yields CDR1 SGHTA and CDR2 FQGTGA. This CDR3 is built from 16 residues. V lost 6 bases, J lost 0 bases, and 7 bases stayed unmatched. CDR3 coding DNA: TGTGCCAGCAGAAAGGGACAGTTCGCGAACACCGGGGAGCTGTTTTTT. Protein: CASRKGQFANTGELFF.

The chain uses TRBV19 and TRBJ1-1; no reliable D call. The CDR3 consists of 13 residues. V dropped 7 bases and J dropped 1 base, with 10 bases sitting between them. The germline V gene has CDR1 LNHDA and CDR2 SQIVND (reference sequence). The CDR3 region has the DNA TGTGCCAGTAAGTCCCCGGGGAACACTGAAGCTTTCTTT. Its translation is CASKSPGNTEAFF. Complete variable domain (other parts from reference TRBV19 and TRBJ1-1): DGGITQSPKYLFRKEGQNVTLSCEQNLNHDAMYWYRQDPGQGLRLIYYSQIVNDFQKGDIAEGYSVSREKKESFPLTVTSAQKNPTAFYLCASKSPGNTEAFFGQGTRLTVV.

The chain couples TRBV6-5 to TRBJ2-1; D may be TRBD1 (6 bases). V was trimmed by 0 bases and J by 6 bases, leaving 9 bases between them. Looked up from germline, CDR1 is MNHEY and CDR2 is SVGAGI. The CDR3 covers 14 residues. Written as DNA, the CDR3 is TGTGCCAGCAGTTACTCCGGGACATCCAATGAGCAGTTCTTC. It specifies CASSYSGTSNEQFF.

This CDR3 is CASSGGLAANTGELFF. In nucleotides, the CDR3 is TGTGCCAGCAGCGGGGGACTAGCGGCGAACACCGGGGAGCTGTTTTTT. This chain joins TRBV5-8 and TRBJ2-2; TRBD2 aligns across 11 bases. With V trimmed by 4 bases and J by 0 bases, 2 bases remained unmatched. Looked up from germline, CDR1 is SGHTS and CDR2 is YDEGEE. The CDR3 runs to 16 residues. The full variable domain, rest sourced from reference TRBV5-8 and TRBJ2-2, is EAGVTQSPTHLIKTRGQQATLRCSPISGHTSVYWYQQALGLGLQFLLWYDEGEERNRGNFPPRFSGRQFPNYSSELNVNALELEDSALYLCASSGGLAANTGELFFGEGSRLTVL.

The rearrangement uses TRBV7-2 and TRBJ1-3; D is possibly TRBD1 (5 bases). This CDR3 has 18 residues. Deletions cut 7 bases from V and 0 bases from J, with 22 bases between. Germline lookup yields CDR1 SGHTA and CDR2 FQGNSA. As DNA, the CDR3 is TGTGCCAGCACCGTTATCGGGGGGAGGGCTATCTCTGGAAACACCATATATTTT. It specifies CASTVIGGRAISGNTIYF.

V usage is TRBV7-3 and J usage is TRBJ2-7, with a weak D call TRBD1 (5 bases). Germline assignment: CDR1 SGHTA and CDR2 FQGTGA. The CDR3 covers 15 residues. With 5 bases removed from V and 6 bases from J, the gap between germline ends came to 20 bases. Here the CDR3 reads CASSPPTVGLCEQYF. As DNA, the CDR3 is TGTGCCAGCAGCCCACCGACAGTGGGGTTGTGCGAGCAGTACTTC.